A single sample is the source of the 17 T cell receptor beta chains below, sequenced in a study of spatial heterogeneity in lung cancer. Time point of the sample: sample taken at primary tumor resection. Tumor, nontumor lung or frozen PBMC supplied whole RNA, sequenced without sorting. TCRdb reprocessed the 5' RACE reads via MiXCR and lists one record per CDR3 protein. This sample yields approximately 82,000 distinct CDR3 sequences, of which 10% to 15% are seen a single time; under 5.5% belongs to the top ten. The sequencing here drew on PBMCs, taken at surgery. The receptors here all came from a male donor with early-stage non-small cell lung cancer.

This clonotype showed up just a few times. The chain employs TRBV30 and TRBJ2-4, with 8 bases lining up with TRBD2. CDR1 is GTSNPN and CDR2 is SVGIG in the germline V gene (reference sequence). J was trimmed by 9 bases and V by 4 bases; bases with no gene match: 5. CDR3 length equals 12 residues. CDR3 residues: CAWTGGIGIQYF. CDR3 nucleotides: TGTGCCTGGACGGGAGGGATCGGCATTCAGTACTTC.

The V and J genes are TRBV20-1 and TRBJ2-7; 9 bases are shared with TRBD1. V lost 5 bases, J lost 7 bases, and 6 bases stayed unmatched. Germline assignment: CDR1 DFQATT and CDR2 SNEGSKA (reference sequence). This CDR3 has 12 amino acids. This CDR3 reads CSAARTGDEQYF. Written as DNA, the CDR3 is TGCAGTGCTGCGCGGACAGGGGATGAGCAGTACTTC.

V gene TRBV3-1 combines with J gene TRBJ2-7, with D possibly matching TRBD1 (6 bases). CDR3 size: 16 residues. Germline V gene data show CDR1 as LGHDT and CDR2 as YNNKEL (reference sequence). V gave up 0 bases and J gave up 4 bases, with 16 bases separating them. CDR3 protein: CASSQDLGGLLYEQYF. CDR3 DNA sequence: TGTGCCAGCAGCCAAGATCTAGGGGGATTACTTTACGAGCAGTACTTC.

This clonotype was found a few times. The V call is TRBV5-1, the J call TRBJ2-1, with 9 bases identical to TRBD2. The CDR3 is 14 residues long. Germline CDR1 reads SGHRS; CDR2 reads YFSETQ. V dropped 6 bases and J dropped 4; count of bases not matched to a gene: 5. CDR3 coding DNA: TGCGCCAGCAAATCGACTAGCGGTTACAATGAGCAGTTCTTC. As protein: CASKSTSGYNEQFF.

This clonotype was observed a few times. The chain joins TRBV24-1 to TRBJ2-5; D possibly corresponds to TRBD1 (5 bases). The ends were cut back, 3 bases at V and 3 bases at J, with 16 bases in the middle. The CDR3 loop spans 16 amino acids. CDR1 is KGHDR, CDR2 SFDVKD, per germline. The CDR3 spells CATSDTLRRQKETQYF. CDR3 coding DNA: TGTGCCACCAGTGATACCTTAAGGAGACAGAAAGAGACCCAGTACTTC.

This clonotype showed up just a few times. The rearrangement uses TRBV6-5 and TRBJ2-3; tentative D call: TRBD2 (5 bases). Trimming took off 5 bases at V and 4 bases at J, with 10 bases between the two ends. There are 13 residues in the CDR3. The germline V gene has CDR1 MNHEY and CDR2 SVGAGI. CDR3 nucleotide sequence: TGTGCCAGCAGTCCTTCGGGGTCAGATACGCAGTATTTT. This sequence encodes CASSPSGSDTQYF.

This clonotype was counted a few times. This chain joins TRBV7-2 and TRBJ2-5, with D possibly TRBD2 on 6 matching bases. The CDR3 consists of 14 residues. Looked up from germline, CDR1 is SGHTA and CDR2 is FQGNSA. Trimming removed 4 bases from V and 5 bases from J, with 14 bases in between. The DNA for the CDR3 is TGTGCCAGCAGCTATTCGGGACTGGGGGAGACCCAGTACTTC. Encoded protein: CASSYSGLGETQYF.

The V and J genes are TRBV7-9 and TRBJ1-1, with TRBD1 as a possible D gene (6 bases). V was cut by 4 bases and J by 6 bases, with 21 bases left in between. The CDR3 covers 16 residues. The V gene's germline CDR1 is SEHNR and CDR2 FQNEAQ (reference sequence). CDR3 in amino acids: CASSYGTPYPRAEAFF. The CDR3 DNA is TGTGCCAGCAGCTATGGGACACCTTACCCAAGGGCTGAAGCTTTCTTT.

There are a few counts of this clonotype. The CDR3 sequence is CSATLGTSENEQYF. CDR3 in DNA: TGCAGTGCTACATTGGGGACATCGGAGAACGAGCAGTACTTC. J is TRBJ2-7 and V is TRBV20-1, with D possibly matching TRBD1 (6 bases). The CDR3 length is 14 residues. V dropped 4 bases and J dropped 5 bases, with 18 bases sitting between them. In germline, CDR1 is DFQATT, CDR2 SNEGSKA (reference sequence).

The gene calls are TRBV20-1 and TRBJ1-2; D possibly corresponds to TRBD1 (5 bases). V was trimmed by 3 bases and J by 0 bases, leaving 14 bases between them. CDR3 length: 15 amino acids. Germline CDR1 reads DFQATT; CDR2 reads SNEGSKA (reference sequence). The CDR3 sequence: CSASFAGLPNYGYTF. The CDR3 DNA sequence: TGCAGTGCTAGCTTTGCAGGGCTCCCTAACTATGGCTACACCTTC.

The V and J genes are TRBV6-5 and TRBJ2-2; 10 bases are a match to TRBD1. CDR1 MNHEY and CDR2 SVGAGI come from the germline V gene. With V trimmed by 0 bases and J by 5 bases, 6 bases remained unmatched. This CDR3 is 17 amino acids long. In nucleotides, the CDR3 is TGTGCCAGCAGTTACTCTCTACCGGGACAGGGGACCGGGGAGCTGTTTTTT. Translated, it gives CASSYSLPGQGTGELFF.

This clonotype was observed a handful of times. The CDR3 nucleotides read TGCAGTGCTAGAATAATCCAGGGGAACACTGAAGCTTTCTTT. It specifies CSARIIQGNTEAFF. This chain connects TRBV20-1 to TRBJ1-1, with a tentative D call TRBD1 (5 bases). CDR3 length: 14 amino acids. CDR1 is DFQATT and CDR2 is SNEGSKA in the germline V gene (reference sequence). With 2 bases removed from V and 1 base from J, the gap between germline ends came to 11 bases.

In this sample, this clonotype turned up many times. The rearrangement joins TRBV20-1 to TRBJ2-1; 11 bases are shared with TRBD2. V lost 6 bases, J lost 6 bases, and 7 bases stayed unmatched. The germline gives CDR1 DFQATT, CDR2 SNEGSKA (reference sequence). There are 14 residues in the CDR3. The CDR3 sequence is CSATGTSGPNEQFF. The CDR3 bases are TGCAGTGCCACCGGGACTAGCGGACCCAATGAGCAGTTCTTC.

This chain joins TRBV6-2 or TRBV6-3 and TRBJ2-3; the match to TRBD2 covers 7 bases. CDR1 is MNHEY, CDR2 SVGEGT, per germline. This CDR3 contains 14 residues. This chain's CDR3 is CALGEAGTTDTQYF. CDR3 DNA sequence: TGTGCGCTAGGGGAAGCGGGGACCACAGATACGCAGTATTTT.

The rearrangement uses TRBV4-1 and TRBJ2-6; TRBD2 might be the D (5 bases). Per germline, CDR1 MGHRA and CDR2 YSYEKL. V gave up 6 bases and J gave up 1 base, with 19 bases separating them. The CDR3 runs 18 residues. Here the CDR3 DNA reads TGCGCCAGCAGGAGGATTTCCTATCGGGATTCTGGGGCCAACGTCCTGACTTTC. Translated, it gives CASRRISYRDSGANVLTF.

This clonotype was observed many times. The V gene is TRBV29-1, the J gene TRBJ2-3; no reliable D call. Germline-derived CDR1 and CDR2 are SQVTM and ANQGSEA. The CDR3 sequence is 11 residues long. Trimming left V 8 bases short and J 6 bases short, with 12 bases between. Here the CDR3 DNA reads TGCAGCACTGAGACAACCGATACGCAGTATTTT. This translates into CSTETTDTQYF.

This clonotype was recorded many times. The V gene is TRBV7-8, the J gene TRBJ2-5; no firm D call. The CDR3 has 12 amino acids. Germline-derived CDR1 and CDR2 are SGHVS and FQNEAQ. V lost 5 bases, J lost 5 bases, and 9 bases lay in between. CDR3: CASSPLGETQYF. The CDR3 nucleotides read TGTGCCAGCAGCCCTCTCGGGGAGACCCAGTACTTC.